This T cell receptor beta chain was identified during a study of identical twins (TCRdb year 2016). Regarding the complete study: TCR alpha and beta repertoires from monozygotic twins, unrelated adults of various ages and cord blood were deep-sequenced to test whether fetal clonotypes persist. Replicate twin experiments were performed at different times using different library preparation protocols to rule out contamination. Results and caveats for the whole study, not just this receptor: In beta out-of-frame sequences, excess twin sharing was weaker, because having fewer shared sequences lowered the signal-to-noise ratio. Because the same donors could not be followed over many years, the conclusions relied on cross-sectional statistical analysis. Zero-insertion analyses could be partly confounded by invariant T cells such as MAIT and iNKT, although diverse VJ usage argued against such confounding for most clonotypes. Recombination models systematically underestimated out-of-frame TCR alpha sharing in monozygotic twins but agreed with sharing between unrelated individuals. Abundant cord blood beta clonotypes had fewer insertions, young adult naive repertoires showed a similar but weaker trend, and memory repertoires showed no such trend. Out-of-frame TCR alpha sequences shared between twins showed an excess of low generation-probability sequences compared with coincidental sharing between unrelated individuals.

The CDR3 numbers 15 residues from cysteine through phenylalanine. Only the CDR3 portion is preserved as DNA: 45 bases, with reading frame beginning at the first base. CDR1 and CDR2 were assigned from the germline V gene (reference sequence) as MNHEY and SMNVEV. V has 7 bases trimmed and J has 5 bases trimmed; junction bases matching no gene number 9. Only healthy Caucasian donors were included. Three pairs of female monozygotic twins, all aged roughly 18 to 30 years, made up the twin cohort. Peripheral blood mononuclear cells were used as the source from which RNA for TCR libraries was isolated. The receptor library was made with 5' RACE. For sequencing, an Illumina HiSeq 2000 was employed. Template switching introduced a universal primer binding site; the final cDNA contained a unique molecular identifier, enabling accurate counting of TCR cDNA molecules. Specific primers in the conserved constant-segment region were used to synthesize first-strand cDNA for the TCR alpha and beta chains. Each cDNA library was double barcoded, with a SMART-Mk sample barcode plus Illumina barcodes, to control for contamination. TruSeq adapter sequences along with Illumina sample barcodes were introduced in two successive PCR steps. The TCR alpha and beta cDNA libraries were sequenced on the Illumina HiSeq platform using custom primers. Per the original workflow: MiGEC processed the raw reads to extract unique molecular identifiers, while MiXCR was used to determine the CDR3 positions. For each individual, recombination models were inferred using an EM algorithm with the repgenHMM and IGoR tools. The analysis of shared clonotypes was done with the tcR package in R, with sharing normalized by the product of cloneset sizes. To study raw recombination without the effects of thymic and clonal selection, out-of-frame nonproductive sequences were analyzed. The public sequencing data were trimmed at Q25 with fastp and processed into clonotypes with MiXCR by TCRdb, which kept only in-frame beta chains. Rows are combined by CDR3 protein, so each entry shows the most common genes and DNA. V and J calls and clone size were set by TCRdb, not the authors. The sample records roughly 630,000 distinct CDR3 sequences, around 7.5% of which are singletons. The top ten hold roughly 1.6% of the sample.

Only a few counts were recorded for this clonotype. Its antigen remains unidentified. No quality values exist for individual bases; no much larger clone is one base distant. This sample also appeared in a second study, on yellow fever vaccine responses in identical twins. The second study's authors report: The authors reported that the T cell response to vaccination in identical twins appeared partly convergent and partly personalized. The study precisely tracked vaccine-responding T cell clones in identical twins.

The chain was built from TRBV27 and TRBJ1-1, and 11 junctional nucleotides match TRBD1. This clonotype was sampled from a young woman in good health. Source material: PBMCs. The CDR3 is CASKISWDRGTEAFF. The sequence in DNA is TGTGCCAGCAAAATTTCCTGGGACAGGGGGACTGAAGCTTTCTTT.